The 19 T cell receptor beta chains reported below all come from one sample, sequenced in a study of patients and donors after allogeneic stem cell transplantation. In TCRdb, the RT-PCR reads were re-called with MiXCR into one record per CDR3 protein. The table includes a few hundred thousand distinct CDR3 sequences, 11% to 15% detected once. Sequencing input: blood, either unsorted or a sorted T cell fraction (not recorded which). These receptors all stem from a human donor who was either an allogeneic HSCT recipient or a stem cell or donor lymphocyte infusion donor (not recorded which). It is not recorded whose cells these are; they may come from a transplant donor.

The chain has TRBV11-2 and TRBJ2-1; 8 bases align to TRBD2. From germline, CDR1 is SGHAT and CDR2 FQNNGV. This CDR3 is 18 amino acids long. Trimming cost V 5 bases and J 0 bases; bases outside gene matches: 12. The CDR3 nucleotides read TGTGCCAGCAGCAGCCGGGGGAGCGGGGGTAGCTCCTACAATGAGCAGTTCTTC. Its translation: CASSSRGSGGSSYNEQFF.

This rearrangement joins TRBV20-1 to TRBJ1-1; possible D gene TRBD1, 6 bases. CDR1 is DFQATT, CDR2 SNEGSKA, per germline (reference sequence). Trimming removed 6 bases from V and 4 bases from J, with 18 bases in between. This CDR3 has 14 amino acids. The CDR3 nucleotides read TGCAGTGCAAAATCTGGACACAGGGCCACTGAAGCTTTCTTT. It encodes CSAKSGHRATEAFF.

This clonotype occurred a few times. The genes are TRBV7-9 and TRBJ1-3; D not resolved. The germline V gene has CDR1 SEHNR and CDR2 FQNEAQ (reference sequence). The V and J ends lost 1 base and 1 base respectively, with 5 bases between them. The CDR3 sequence is 14 residues long. The CDR3 loop is CASSLDQSGNTIYF. For the CDR3, the DNA is TGTGCCAGCAGCTTAGATCAGTCTGGAAACACCATATATTTT.

The chain carries TRBV28 and TRBJ2-1; tentative D call: TRBD1 (6 bases). There are 12 residues in the CDR3. V was pared by 8 bases and J by 5 bases, with 10 bases between. CDR1 is MDHEN, CDR2 SYDVKM, per germline. This chain's CDR3 is CASGTYDNEQFF. The CDR3 DNA follows: TGTGCCAGCGGGACATATGACAATGAGCAGTTCTTC.

This clonotype was counted a few times. The CDR3 region has the DNA TGTGCCAGCACCAGAGCAATTCAGGGAACCGGGGAGCTGTTTTTT. As protein: CASTRAIQGTGELFF. The chain couples TRBV12-3 or TRBV12-4 to TRBJ2-2, with D tentatively TRBD1 (5 bases). The CDR3 runs 15 residues. Trimming left V 7 bases short and J 5 bases short, with 17 bases between.

This clonotype has just a few counts. The genes are TRBV19 and TRBJ2-7; 9 nucleotides line up with TRBD1. Trimming removed 4 bases from V and 4 bases from J; junction bases left unmatched: 14. The CDR3 spans 17 residues. From germline, CDR1 is LNHDA and CDR2 SQIVND (reference sequence). The CDR3 loop reads CASSKAGTGKGAYEQYF. CDR3 in DNA: TGTGCCAGTAGTAAAGCCGGGACAGGGAAGGGGGCATACGAGCAGTACTTC.

This clonotype came up a few times. The chain uses TRBV12-3 or TRBV12-4 and TRBJ1-6; TRBD1 agrees at 8 bases. CDR3 size: 13 residues. V gave up 6 bases and J gave up 10 bases; unmatched junction bases: 5. The CDR3 region has the DNA TGTGCCAGCAGCCAGACAGGGGACTCACCCCTCCACTTT. Its translation is CASSQTGDSPLHF.

In its sample, this clonotype was seen many times. This chain uses TRBV20-1 with TRBJ2-3; 7 bases fit TRBD2. CDR1 is DFQATT and CDR2 is SNEGSKA in the germline V gene (reference sequence). The CDR3 totals 16 residues. The V gene end was trimmed by 5 bases and the J gene end by 2 bases; junction bases not matched to a gene: 13. CDR3 in amino acids: CSAAPWASGDTDTQYF. The DNA of the CDR3 is TGCAGTGCTGCCCCTTGGGCTAGCGGAGACACAGATACGCAGTATTTT.

The table lists this clonotype with a few counts. This chain connects TRBV20-1 to TRBJ2-7; no firm D call. Trimming removed 7 bases from V and 4 bases from J, with 14 bases in between. Per germline, CDR1 DFQATT and CDR2 SNEGSKA (reference sequence). The CDR3 covers 12 residues. CDR3 in amino acids: CSGVGSGYEQYF. CDR3 DNA sequence: TGCAGTGGGGTTGGTTCGGGTTACGAGCAGTACTTC.

Here the CDR3 reads CASSAEQGIYGYTF. In DNA, the CDR3 is TGTGCCAGCAGCGCGGAACAGGGGATCTATGGCTACACCTTC. The J gene is TRBJ1-2, the V gene TRBV7-8; 7 nucleotides line up with TRBD1. The CDR3 length is 14 residues. Germline assignment: CDR1 SGHVS and CDR2 FQNEAQ. Trimming removed 5 bases from V and 4 bases from J; junction bases left unmatched: 7.

V is TRBV29-1 and J is TRBJ2-7; D remains ambiguous. The germline V and J ends were trimmed by 6 bases and 3 bases, with 9 bases remaining between them. The CDR3 spans 11 residues. The germline V gene has CDR1 SQVTM and CDR2 ANQGSEA. For the CDR3, the DNA is TGCAGCGTCTCGCGGAACTACGAGCAGTACTTC. Translating gives CSVSRNYEQYF.

This clonotype was counted a few times. V is TRBV5-1 and J is TRBJ2-3; D is possibly TRBD2 (5 bases). The CDR3 sequence is 15 residues long. The ends were cut back, 6 bases at V and 2 bases at J, with 16 bases in the middle. The germline CDR1 and CDR2 sequences are SGHRS and YFSETQ. The CDR3 protein is CASTLLGENTDTQYF. DNA of the CDR3: TGCGCCAGCACCCTACTGGGAGAAAACACAGATACGCAGTATTTT.

The J gene is TRBJ2-1, the V gene TRBV20-1, with D unresolved. The V gene's germline CDR1 is DFQATT and CDR2 SNEGSKA (reference sequence). Trimming cost V 0 bases and J 3 bases, with 9 bases left between them. The CDR3 extends over 14 amino acids. This CDR3 is CSARDPVHYNEQFF. The CDR3 bases are TGCAGTGCTAGAGATCCTGTTCACTACAATGAGCAGTTCTTC.

The V call is TRBV7-9, the J call TRBJ1-3, with D uncertain. V was shortened by 6 bases and J by 4 bases, with 10 bases between the two germline ends. Germline lookup yields CDR1 SEHNR and CDR2 FQNEAQ (reference sequence). This CDR3 has 13 amino acids. The CDR3 spells CASRLESGNTIYF. In DNA, the CDR3 is TGTGCCAGCAGGCTCGAAAGCGGAAACACCATATATTTT.

This clonotype was counted only a few times. The chain employs TRBV20-1 and TRBJ2-5; 8 bases are shared with TRBD1. The CDR3 length is 12 residues. J was trimmed by 6 bases and V by 6 bases; bases with no gene match: 6. Germline assignment: CDR1 DFQATT and CDR2 SNEGSKA (reference sequence). The CDR3 spells CSAPGGEKTQYF. CDR3 nucleotide sequence: TGCAGTGCCCCAGGGGGCGAGAAGACCCAGTACTTC.

Worth noting for this clonotype: This sequence may be a read error, since a much larger clone differs from it by one base. V is TRBV2 and J is TRBJ2-5, with a possible D match to TRBD2 (5 bases). CDR1 is SNHLY, CDR2 FYNNEI, per germline. The CDR3 has 16 amino acids. The DNA for the CDR3 is TGTGACAGCAGTGAAGCGCAGCGGACGAACCAAGAGACCCAGTACTTC. Its translation: CDSSEAQRTNQETQYF.

The chain combines TRBV5-1 with TRBJ1-6; D unclear. Looked up from germline, CDR1 is SGHRS and CDR2 is YFSETQ. CDR3 length equals 15 residues. The ends were cut back, 7 bases at V and 9 bases at J, with 20 bases in the middle. CDR3 loop: CASFLTTGITSPLHF. The CDR3, as DNA: TGCGCCAGCTTCTTAACCACGGGGATCACTTCACCCCTCCACTTT.

The rearrangement joins TRBV5-8 to TRBJ2-1; 8 bases are shared with TRBD2. CDR1 SGHTS and CDR2 YDEGEE come from the germline V gene. CDR3 length: 14 residues. V gave up 4 bases and J gave up 4 bases; unmatched junction bases: 4. The DNA of the CDR3 is TGTGCCAGCAGCCCGGCTAGCGGGTACAATGAGCAGTTCTTC. It specifies CASSPASGYNEQFF. Looking up the rest from reference TRBV5-8 and TRBJ2-1 gives the full variable domain: EAGVTQSPTHLIKTRGQQATLRCSPISGHTSVYWYQQALGLGLQFLLWYDEGEERNRGNFPPRFSGRQFPNYSSELNVNALELEDSALYLCASSPASGYNEQFFGPGTRLTVL.

The CDR3 nucleotides read TGTGCCAGCAGCTTAGCGCGATCCTACAGCTCCTACGAGCAGTACTTC. Translated, it gives CASSLARSYSSYEQYF. The chain links TRBV7-2 to TRBJ2-7; D remains ambiguous. This CDR3 comprises 16 residues. Trimming cost V 0 bases and J 0 bases, with 12 bases left between them. Per the germline V gene, CDR1 is SGHTA and CDR2 is FQGNSA.